The 17 T cell receptor beta chains below come from one sample, sequenced in a study of blood T cell repertoires in COVID-19. This table comes from immunoSEQ multiplex PCR, and its TCRdb copy is limited to in-frame clones, with some not included. This table has 150,000 or so clones, 88% appearing once. The sample consisted of peripheral blood. The source is a human donor in a cohort sampled during active COVID-19.

The V call is TRBV11-3, the J call TRBJ2-1; the match to TRBD2 covers 11 bases. CDR1 and CDR2 from the germline V gene are SGHNT and YENEEA. The trim removed 5 bases at V and 15 bases at J, leaving 6 bases unmatched. This CDR3 has 12 amino acids. This CDR3 reads CASSTSSGGRFF. CDR3 DNA sequence: TGTGCCAGCAGCACATCTAGCGGGGGGCGGTTCTTC.

Details on this clone: This same CDR3 is encoded by further DNA sequences in the sample. CDR3: CASSRGDTQYF. For the CDR3, the DNA is TGTGCCAGCAGCCGGGGAGATACGCAGTATTTT. The J gene is TRBJ2-3, the V gene TRBV7-9, with D possibly matching TRBD2 (5 bases). Germline CDR1 is SEHNR and CDR2 is FQNEAQ (reference sequence). The V end lost 5 bases, the J end lost 5 bases, and 5 bases lay between the germline ends. The CDR3 consists of 11 residues.

The J gene is TRBJ1-6, the V gene TRBV5-1; D not certain. CDR3 length: 15 amino acids. Looked up from germline, CDR1 is SGHRS and CDR2 is YFSETQ. Trimming pared 4 bases from V and 0 bases from J, leaving 8 bases between. The CDR3 here is CASSEQSSYNSPLHF. DNA of the CDR3: TGCGCCAGCAGCGAACAGAGCTCCTATAATTCACCCCTCCACTTT.

This chain links TRBV6-5 with TRBJ2-5, with no clear D. The V gene lost 2 bases and the J gene lost 4 bases, with 8 bases spanning the gap. CDR1 is MNHEY and CDR2 is SVGAGI in the germline V gene. This CDR3 spans 13 amino acids. In nucleotides, the CDR3 is TGTGCCAGCAGTTACCGACGAGGAGAGACCCAGTACTTC. The encoded protein is CASSYRRGETQYF.

The V and J genes are TRBV28 and TRBJ2-7, with a possible D match to TRBD2 (7 bases). Germline V gives CDR1 MDHEN, CDR2 SYDVKM. The ends were cut back, 1 base at V and 0 bases at J, with 16 bases in the middle. The length of the CDR3 is 17 residues. The CDR3 loop is CASSLLEGGIGSYEQYF. In DNA, the CDR3 is TGTGCCAGCAGTTTATTGGAGGGGGGGATCGGCTCCTACGAGCAGTACTTC. The full variable domain, completed using reference TRBV28 and TRBJ2-7, is DVKVTQSSRYLVKRTGEKVFLECVQDMDHENMFWYRQDPGLGLRLIYFSYDVKMKEKGDIPEGYSVSREKKERFSLILESASTNQTSMYLCASSLLEGGIGSYEQYFGPGTRLTVT.

This chain uses TRBV7-2 with TRBJ1-4; D is uncertain. Germline assignment: CDR1 SGHTA and CDR2 FQGNSA. V was shortened by 2 bases and J by 10 bases, with 11 bases between the two germline ends. This CDR3 region has 13 residues. The CDR3 loop reads CASSLREVGKLFF. The CDR3 DNA sequence: TGTGCCAGCAGCTTACGGGAAGTGGGAAAACTGTTTTTT.

The V and J genes are TRBV7-8 and TRBJ2-7; 8 bases align to TRBD1. CDR3 length: 14 amino acids. CDR1 is SGHVS, CDR2 FQNEAQ, per germline. V gave up 4 bases and J gave up 2 bases; unmatched junction bases: 4. CDR3 DNA sequence: TGTGCCAGCAGCTGGACAGGGAACCCCTACGAGCAGTACTTC. As protein: CASSWTGNPYEQYF.

This clone has ten or more counts. The genes are TRBV10-2 and TRBJ2-7, with D maybe TRBD2 (5 bases). CDR3 length equals 12 residues. V lost 2 bases and J lost 6, with 8 bases in between. Germline loops: CDR1 WSHSY, CDR2 SAAADI. The CDR3 DNA is TGCGCCAGCAGTGAGGGACTTCGCGAGCAGTACTTC. This codes for CASSEGLREQYF.

The chain uses TRBV23-1 and TRBJ1-3; TRBD1 matches at 7 bases. TRBV23-1 is an ORF; its function is uncertain. The length of the CDR3 is 19 residues. After removal of 4 bases from V and 0 bases from J, the junction contained 15 bases not matched to a gene. CDR3 residues: CASSPPKAGQLNSGNTIYF. Written as DNA, the CDR3 is TGCGCCAGCAGTCCACCGAAGGCGGGACAGCTAAACTCTGGAAACACCATATATTTT.

This chain uses TRBV5-1 with TRBJ2-7; 9 bases align to TRBD1. This CDR3 comprises 14 residues. CDR1 is SGHRS and CDR2 is YFSETQ in the germline V gene. Unmatched junction bases numbered 2, after V lost 1 base and J lost 3 bases. CDR3 nucleotide sequence: TGCGCCAGCAGCTTGACAGGGGGCTACTACGAGCAGTACTTC. Protein: CASSLTGGYYEQYF.

The chain links TRBV15 to TRBJ1-1, with no clear D. V lost 0 bases to trimming and J lost 0 bases, with 11 bases between them. Germline V gene data show CDR1 as LNHNV and CDR2 as YYDKDF (reference sequence). The CDR3 is 16 amino acids. CDR3 in amino acids: CATSRDRLDLNTEAFF. As DNA, the CDR3 is TGTGCCACCAGCAGAGACCGCCTAGACTTGAACACTGAAGCTTTCTTT.

CDR3 amino acids: CASLLGPLGFGEQFF. The CDR3 DNA reads as TGTGCCAGCCTACTAGGACCCCTCGGGTTTGGTGAGCAGTTCTTC. The chain has TRBV6-6 and TRBJ2-1, with D possibly matching TRBD2 (5 bases). Germline V gene sequence: CDR1 MNHNY, CDR2 SVGAGI (reference sequence). CDR3 size: 15 residues. The V end lost 8 bases, the J end lost 9 bases, and 23 bases lay between the germline ends.

The chain carries TRBV7-8 and TRBJ2-5; TRBD2 matches 8 bases. The germline V gene has CDR1 SGHVS and CDR2 FQNEAQ. The V gene end was trimmed by 3 bases and the J gene end by 5 bases; junction bases not matched to a gene: 11. The CDR3 covers 16 residues. The CDR3 bases are TGTGCCAGCAGCTTTCGTAGCGGGGTCTTCGGGGAGACCCAGTACTTC. It yields the protein CASSFRSGVFGETQYF.

The chain employs TRBV5-1 and TRBJ1-1; no definite D call. The CDR3 length is 15 residues. Germline CDR1 SGHRS, CDR2 YFSETQ. Deletions cut 2 bases from V and 3 bases from J, with 14 bases between. The CDR3 sequence: CASSLGQVKDTEAFF. The CDR3 DNA reads as TGCGCCAGCAGCTTAGGTCAGGTTAAGGACACTGAAGCTTTCTTT.

The chain employs TRBV6-6 and TRBJ1-2; 7 bases fit TRBD1. Trimming at V came to 7 bases and at J to 8 bases, leaving 7 bases not matched to a gene. Per germline, CDR1 MNHNY and CDR2 SVGAGI (reference sequence). The CDR3 totals 12 residues. The CDR3 reads CASTQQGRGYTF. CDR3 sequence (DNA): TGTGCCAGCACCCAACAGGGGCGAGGCTACACCTTC.

V gene TRBV18 combines with J gene TRBJ2-1; D gene ambiguous. This CDR3 comprises 13 residues. With 4 bases removed from V and 5 bases from J, the gap between germline ends came to 9 bases. Germline V gene lookup returns CDR1 KGHSH and CDR2 LQKENI. CDR3 loop: CASSLAPDNEQFF. CDR3 DNA: TGTGCCAGCTCACTAGCCCCAGACAATGAGCAGTTCTTC.

V usage is TRBV27 and J usage is TRBJ2-3, with TRBD2 matching over 9 bases. J was trimmed by 3 bases and V by 2 bases; bases with no gene match: 12. The CDR3 has 18 amino acids. Germline CDR1 and CDR2: MNHEY and SMNVEV (reference sequence). CDR3 in DNA: TGTGCCAGCAGTTTAAACCCCCGCGGGAGGGCAGGAACAGATACGCAGTATTTT. Amino acid sequence: CASSLNPRGRAGTDTQYF.